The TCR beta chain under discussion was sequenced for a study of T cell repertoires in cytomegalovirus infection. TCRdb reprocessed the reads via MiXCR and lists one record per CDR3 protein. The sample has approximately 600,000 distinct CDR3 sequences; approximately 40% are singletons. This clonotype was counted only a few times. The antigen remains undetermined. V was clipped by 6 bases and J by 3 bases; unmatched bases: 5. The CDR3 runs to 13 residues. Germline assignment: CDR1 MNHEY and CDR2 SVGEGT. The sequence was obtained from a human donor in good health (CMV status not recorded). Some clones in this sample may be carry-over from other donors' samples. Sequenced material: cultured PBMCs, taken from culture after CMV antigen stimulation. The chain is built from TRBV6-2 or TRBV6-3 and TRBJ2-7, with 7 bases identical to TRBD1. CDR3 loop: CASRWGQYYEQYF. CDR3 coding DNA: TGTGCCAGCAGGTGGGGACAGTACTACGAGCAGTACTTC.